The entry below gives a single T cell receptor beta chain sequence along with its context. Its antigen is currently unknown. The junction departs from the called germline gene at one end, perhaps through a read error. This specimen comes from a study of type 1 and type 2 diabetes patients. Study summary: From PBMCs, CD4+ and CD8+ T cells were isolated by magnetic microbeads. Across the study, about 19,000,000 paired-end reads were produced.

Genomic DNA was the PCR template. A primer set of 30 forward and 13 reverse primers amplified the CDR3. TCRdb fed the multiplex PCR reads into MiXCR, producing one record per CDR3 protein. The sample includes fewer than 300,000 distinct CDR3 sequences, roughly 50% of them seen just once. Looked up from germline, CDR1 is LNHDA and CDR2 is SQIVND (reference sequence). This CDR3 is built from 14 residues. Each participant gave ten milliliters of peripheral blood. Whole-study findings and limits: Type 1 diabetes repertoires were significantly less diverse than type 2 diabetes ones.

This receptor was identified in a man in his late teens or twenties with type 2 diabetes. This chain uses TRBV19 with TRBJ2-3; the D is unclear. Material for sequencing was peripheral blood mononuclear cells (PBMCs). The CDR3 region has the DNA TGTGCCAGTAGTGTAGAGGTCGGCACAGATACGCAGTATTTT. Its protein is CASSVEVGTDTQYF.